These 21 T cell receptor beta chains were sequenced from one sample in a study of blood T cell repertoires in COVID-19. The protocol was immunoSEQ multiplex PCR, while the TCRdb copy is restricted to in-frame clones and leaves out a portion. The data show 200,000 to 250,000 clones, around 80% seen once. The source material was peripheral blood. Receptor source: a woman between 35 and 50 years old who had recovered from COVID-19.

This clone is a singleton in its sample. This sequence joins TRBV19 and TRBJ2-7; 8 bases line up with TRBD1. Germline loops: CDR1 LNHDA, CDR2 SQIVND (reference sequence). This CDR3 has 15 residues. J lost 4 bases, V lost 5 bases, and 10 bases had no gene match. CDR3 DNA sequence: TGTGCCAGTAGTCCCACATCAGGGGGCCAATACGAGCAGTACTTC. It encodes CASSPTSGGQYEQYF.

The chain combines TRBV11-2 with TRBJ2-5; 9 bases match TRBD1. The CDR3 consists of 14 residues. V trimming: 3 bases; J trimming: 4 bases; junction bases outside the gene matches: 3. Germline assignment: CDR1 SGHAT and CDR2 FQNNGV. The CDR3 DNA sequence: TGTGCCAGCAGCTTGATGACAGGGGGAGAGACCCAGTACTTC. Amino acid sequence: CASSLMTGGETQYF.

This sequence joins TRBV11-1 and TRBJ1-2; D not resolved. V was shortened by 3 bases and J by 4 bases, with 9 bases between the two germline ends. This CDR3 has 13 amino acids. The germline V gene has CDR1 SGHAT and CDR2 FQDESV (reference sequence). The CDR3 is CASSLPGSYGYTF. The CDR3 region has the DNA TGTGCCAGCAGCTTGCCAGGTAGCTATGGCTACACCTTC.

DNA for the CDR3: TGTGCCAGCAGCCAGATGCAGGGGGCAAGAGAGCAGTACTTC. Translated: CASSQMQGAREQYF. This sequence joins TRBV3-1 (or the pseudogene TRBV3-2) and TRBJ2-7; 8 bases line up with TRBD1. The J segment lost 7 bases and the V segment lost 3 bases, leaving 8 bases of the junction unmatched. The germline CDR1 and CDR2 sequences are LGHDT and YNNKEL (reference sequence). CDR3 length: 14 amino acids.

The chain employs TRBV7-9 and TRBJ1-2; D not certain. CDR1 and CDR2 (germline): SEHNR, FQNEAQ (reference sequence). The V and J ends lost 3 bases and 4 bases respectively, with 12 bases between them. This CDR3 region has 14 residues. Written as DNA, the CDR3 is TGTGCCAGCAGCTTCCGAGGGAGTGGCTATGGCTACACCTTC. This gives the protein CASSFRGSGYGYTF.

The gene calls are TRBV9 and TRBJ2-3; D is unresolved. This CDR3 has 15 amino acids. V lost 4 bases, J lost 2 bases, and 14 bases lay in between. Germline CDR1 reads SGDLS; CDR2 reads YYNGEE. In nucleotides, the CDR3 is TGTGCCAGCAGCCGACTTGGAAGATTCACAGATACGCAGTATTTT. Translating gives CASSRLGRFTDTQYF.

The rearrangement uses TRBV10-3 and TRBJ1-2, with 7 bases fitting TRBD1. After removal of 2 bases from V and 3 bases from J, the junction contained 3 bases not matched to a gene. In germline, CDR1 is ENHRY, CDR2 SYGVKD. There are 14 residues in the CDR3. CDR3 in DNA: TGTGCCATCAGTGAGGACAGGGACTACTATGGCTACACCTTC. Translating it yields CAISEDRDYYGYTF.

The chain links TRBV5-1 to TRBJ1-1, with D possibly being TRBD1 (6 bases). Germline V CDR1 and CDR2: SGHRS, YFSETQ. The CDR3 spans 15 residues. V dropped 0 bases and J dropped 1 base, with 10 bases sitting between them. The CDR3 loop is CASSLAEQGNTEAFF. CDR3 sequence (DNA): TGCGCCAGCAGCTTGGCCGAACAGGGGAACACTGAAGCTTTCTTT.

This sequence joins TRBV4-3 and TRBJ1-5, with unresolved D. The germline gives CDR1 LGHNA, CDR2 YSLEER. The CDR3 consists of 15 residues. V gave up 0 bases and J gave up 8 bases, with 14 bases separating them. The CDR3 DNA follows: TGCGCCAGCAGCCAAGAGTCGGGAGGGTTGAAGCCCCAGCATTTT. Translated: CASSQESGGLKPQHF.

The chain uses TRBV11-2 and TRBJ1-1; TRBD1 might be the D (5 bases). Trimming removed 7 bases at V and 0 bases at J, with 15 bases between. CDR1 and CDR2 from the germline V gene are SGHAT and FQNNGV. CDR3 size: 15 residues. The CDR3 loop reads CASTVLIGVNTEAFF. The CDR3 DNA is TGTGCCAGCACCGTTTTGATAGGGGTGAACACTGAAGCTTTCTTT.

The chain links TRBV29-1 to TRBJ2-7; 7 bases map to TRBD1. The CDR3 sequence is 13 residues long. Germline lookup yields CDR1 SQVTM and CDR2 ANQGSEA. The J segment lost 0 bases and the V segment lost 4 bases, leaving 3 bases of the junction unmatched. The CDR3: CSVVQGNSYEQYF. CDR3 in DNA: TGCAGCGTTGTACAGGGGAACTCCTACGAGCAGTACTTC.

This rearrangement joins TRBV5-1 to TRBJ1-2, with D tentatively TRBD1 (5 bases). The CDR3 is made up of 15 amino acids. Germline V lookup: CDR1 SGHRS, CDR2 YFSETQ. V was cut by 0 bases and J by 8 bases, with 17 bases left in between. The CDR3 sequence is CASSLVILSGDGYTF. In DNA form, the CDR3 reads TGCGCCAGCAGCTTGGTAATTCTGTCGGGGGACGGCTACACCTTC.

The chain combines TRBV7-8 with TRBJ2-5, with D unresolved. V lost 2 bases and J 2 bases, leaving 9 bases between the germline ends. Germline V gene data show CDR1 as SGHVS and CDR2 as FQNEAQ. The CDR3 runs to 14 residues. The CDR3 spells CASSLWARQETQYF. CDR3 nucleotides: TGTGCCAGCAGCTTATGGGCACGACAAGAGACCCAGTACTTC.

The V gene is TRBV5-5, the J gene TRBJ1-5; TRBD1 aligns across 9 bases. There are 15 residues in the CDR3. Germline trimming cut 4 bases from V and 8 bases from J; bases unmatched to any gene: 10. In germline, CDR1 is SGHKS, CDR2 YYEKEE (reference sequence). CDR3 DNA sequence: TGTGCCAGCAGCCCCGGGACAGGGTGGTTAGAGCCCCAGCATTTT. The encoded protein is CASSPGTGWLEPQHF. The entire variable domain, with the rest obtained from reference TRBV5-5 and TRBJ1-5, is as follows: DAGVTQSPTHLIKTRGQQVTLRCSPISGHKSVSWYQQVLGQGPQFIFQYYEKEERGRGNFPDRFSARQFPNYSSELNVNALLLGDSALYLCASSPGTGWLEPQHFGDGTRLSIL.

The genes are TRBV27 and TRBJ1-4; 9 nucleotides match TRBD1. V trimming: 4 bases; J trimming: 11 bases; junction bases outside the gene matches: 11. Germline lookup yields CDR1 MNHEY and CDR2 SMNVEV (reference sequence). This CDR3 is 15 amino acids long. The CDR3, as DNA: TGTGCCAGCAGTTCCCCCGGGACAGGGTCGTGGAAACTGTTTTTT. It codes for CASSSPGTGSWKLFF.

V is TRBV6-5 and J is TRBJ1-2, with a weak D call TRBD1 (5 bases). There are 13 residues in the CDR3. Germline-derived CDR1 and CDR2 are MNHEY and SVGAGI. V lost 5 bases to trimming and J lost 4 bases, with 11 bases between them. The CDR3 region has the DNA TGTGCCAGCAGTCGCGACAGCCTCTATGGCTACACCTTC. It codes for CASSRDSLYGYTF.

This clone was recorded only once. The rearrangement joins TRBV18 to TRBJ1-5, with D unresolved. There are 16 residues in the CDR3. Germline CDR1 reads KGHSH; CDR2 reads LQKENI. V was cut by 5 bases and J by 4 bases, with 18 bases left in between. In DNA, the CDR3 is TGTGCCAGCTCATCGTCCGGAGCAGAATTAAATCAGCCCCAGCATTTT. This gives the protein CASSSSGAELNQPQHF.

The V and J genes are TRBV7-9 and TRBJ2-3, with 8 positions matching TRBD2. The junction had 7 bases not matched to a gene; V was cut back by 0 bases and J by 2 bases. From germline, CDR1 is SEHNR and CDR2 FQNEAQ (reference sequence). This CDR3 contains 17 residues. This chain's CDR3 is CASSLASGVENTDTQYF. CDR3 in DNA: TGTGCCAGCAGCTTAGCTAGCGGGGTGGAGAACACAGATACGCAGTATTTT.

V usage is TRBV2 and J usage is TRBJ2-6; 7 bases are shared with TRBD1. The CDR3 length is 15 residues. CDR1 and CDR2 from the germline V gene are SNHLY and FYNNEI. J gave up 1 base and V 6 bases, and 3 bases lay outside the gene matches. The CDR3 region is CASSQGVSGANVLTF. The CDR3 DNA sequence: TGTGCCAGCAGCCAGGGGGTTTCTGGGGCCAACGTCCTGACTTTC.

The genes are TRBV7-2 and TRBJ1-2, with TRBD1 as a possible D gene (5 bases). CDR1 is SGHTA and CDR2 is FQGNSA in the germline V gene. This CDR3 comprises 13 residues. The V end lost 5 bases, the J end lost 4 bases, and 11 bases lay between the germline ends. DNA for the CDR3: TGTGCCAGCAGCCAGGGTCTCGGCTATGGCTACACCTTC. Residues: CASSQGLGYGYTF. Full variable domain (remainder filled in from reference TRBV7-2 and TRBJ1-2): GAGVSQSPSNKVTEKGKDVELRCDPISGHTALYWYRQSLGQGLEFLIYFQGNSAPDKSGLPSDRFSAERTGGSVSTLTIQRTQQEDSAVYLCASSQGLGYGYTFGSGTRLTVV.

J is TRBJ1-1 and V is TRBV2, with a possible D match to TRBD1 (5 bases). The length of the CDR3 is 13 residues. The germline V gene has CDR1 SNHLY and CDR2 FYNNEI. Trimming stripped 5 bases from V and 11 bases from J, with 18 bases between. The chain's CDR3 is CASSTDSPLEAFF. In DNA, the CDR3 is TGTGCCAGCAGTACTGACAGTCCTCTTGAGGCTTTCTTT. Supplemented by reference TRBV2 and TRBJ1-1, the full variable domain reads EPEVTQTPSHQVTQMGQEVILRCVPISNHLYFYWYRQILGQKVEFLVSFYNNEISEKSEIFDDQFSVERPDGSNFTLKIRSTKLEDSAMYFCASSTDSPLEAFFGQGTRLTVV.